The text below deals with one T cell receptor (beta chain). CDR1 is SQVTM and CDR2 is ANQGSEA in the germline V gene. The CDR3 spans 16 residues. The germline V and J ends were trimmed by 1 base and 0 bases, with 14 bases remaining between them. The authors' processing: Amplification from reference gene primers served as the basis for estimated nucleated cell counts. Assay: immunoSEQ multiplex PCR; the TCRdb copy retains only in-frame clones and omits some. Clone size and V and J calls were adopted from that table, with D and trimming inferred from the DNA. The sample carries some 260,000 clones, 84% recorded once. This specimen belongs to a study of blood T cell repertoires in COVID-19. Study-level information: Nucleic acid was either cDNA or gDNA, and it came from T cells, B-cell-depleted T cells, or PBMCs.

The TCR sequence derives from a man aged 25-40 years with acute COVID-19. Sequencing was carried out using PBMCs or T cells enriched from blood (not recorded which). The chain is built from TRBV29-1 and TRBJ2-3; D remains ambiguous. CDR3 nucleotides: TGCAGCGTTGAAGGGCGGCCGACCAAAAGCACAGATACGCAGTATTTT. This sequence encodes CSVEGRPTKSTDTQYF.